The T cell receptor beta chain described here comes from a study of blood T cell repertoires in COVID-19. For the study at large: Sources were T cells, B-cell-depleted T cells, or PBMCs; the material itself was cDNA or gDNA.

The data were produced by immunoSEQ multiplex PCR, yet TCRdb's version contains in-frame clones alone and is incomplete. This table holds 350,000 to 400,000 clones, more than 80% found once. V dropped 1 base and J dropped 5 bases, with 11 bases sitting between them. Germline values: CDR1 SGHVS, CDR2 FNYEAQ. CDR3 length equals 15 residues. The sequence came from a man between 18 and 29 years old who had recovered from COVID-19. The sequencing sample was made of PBMCs or T cells enriched from blood (not recorded which). The gene calls are TRBV7-6 and TRBJ1-4; D not certain. The CDR3 is CASSLGGLENEKLFF. The CDR3 region has the DNA TGTGCCAGCAGCTTAGGTGGGCTTGAAAATGAAAAACTGTTTTTT.